Listed below are T cell receptor beta chains from one sample, sequenced in a study of CD8 T cells in ankylosing spondylitis. TCRdb reanalysed the 5' RACE reads using MiXCR and keeps one entry per CDR3 protein. The table shows about 220,000 distinct CDR3 sequences, with 18% occurring only once. Sequences were obtained from blood, either unsorted or a sorted T cell fraction (not recorded which). The receptors originated from a male donor with ankylosing spondylitis. The CDR3 runs from the conserved cysteine through the conserved F or W. A D gene is named only where the DNA matches it firmly. Rows give clone size only sometimes, using once, few, many, or a class for an expanded clone.

clone_size,j_call,d_call,v_call,cdr3_aa,cdr3_nt
NA,TRBJ2-1,NA,TRBV2,CASSELLGRDQTYNEQFF,TGTGCCAGCAGTGAATTACTGGGCAGGGACCAAACCTACAATGAGCAGTTCTTC
NA,TRBJ2-7,NA,TRBV29-1,CSARGTAPEQYF,TGCAGCGCACGGGGGACAGCCCCTGAGCAGTACTTC
NA,TRBJ2-7,TRBD1,TRBV20-1,CSAREGQGYYEQYF,TGCAGTGCCAGAGAGGGACAGGGGTACTACGAGCAGTACTTC
NA,TRBJ2-7,TRBD2,TRBV29-1,CSVEGTSGVSSYEQYF,TGCAGCGTTGAAGGGACTAGCGGGGTGAGCTCCTACGAGCAGTACTTC
few,TRBJ1-3,NA,TRBV27,CASSLVPGNTIYF,TGTGCCAGCAGTTTGGTACCTGGAAACACCATATATTTT
NA,TRBJ2-3,TRBD1,TRBV7-9,CASSYRQGPPTQYF,TGTGCCAGCAGCTATCGACAGGGGCCCCCCACGCAGTATTTT
many,TRBJ1-4,NA,TRBV2,CASSEEVGEKLFF,TGTGCCAGCAGTGAAGAGGTGGGAGAAAAACTGTTTTTT
NA,TRBJ1-1,NA,TRBV30,CAWMGSGTEAFF,TGTGCCTGGATGGGTTCGGGCACTGAAGCTTTCTTT
few,TRBJ2-3,TRBD2,TRBV28,CASRFSGGSTDTQYF,TGTGCCAGCAGATTTAGCGGGGGGAGCACAGATACGCAGTATTTT
few,TRBJ1-1,NA,TRBV9,CASSVAPGNTEAFF,TGTGCCAGCAGCGTAGCTCCTGGGAACACTGAAGCTTTCTTT
few,TRBJ1-5,TRBD1,TRBV14,CASSIQGGQPQHF,TGTGCCAGCAGCATACAGGGGGGTCAGCCCCAGCATTTT
NA,TRBJ2-1,TRBD1,TRBV19,CASSIGGQSHNEQFF,TGTGCCAGTAGTATAGGGGGACAGTCACACAATGAGCAGTTCTTC
few,TRBJ2-1,NA,TRBV4-3,CASSQGARGSSYNEQFF,TGCGCCAGCAGCCAAGGGGCTAGGGGGAGCTCCTACAATGAGCAGTTCTTC
few,TRBJ2-2,TRBD2,TRBV7-6,CASSSPARTSGIGGELFF,TGTGCCAGCAGCTCCCCCGCTAGGACTAGCGGAATAGGCGGGGAGCTGTTTTTT
NA,TRBJ1-1,NA,TRBV7-9,CASSLNLDTEAFF,TGTGCCAGCAGCTTAAATTTAGACACTGAAGCTTTCTTT
NA,TRBJ2-7,TRBD1,TRBV7-9,CASSGRDRHYEQYF,TGTGCCAGCAGCGGCCGGGACAGACACTACGAGCAGTACTTC
few,TRBJ2-1,TRBD2,TRBV24-1,CATSDWTSGSFNEQFF,TGTGCCACCAGTGATTGGACTAGCGGGAGCTTCAATGAGCAGTTCTTC
few,TRBJ2-1,TRBD2,TRBV7-2,CASSDTSGNEQFF,TGTGCCAGCAGCGACACTAGCGGCAATGAGCAGTTCTTC
few,TRBJ1-2,NA,TRBV12-3/TRBV12-4,CACRSQGYGLFTNYGYTF,TGTGCCTGCAGGTCTCAGGGGTACGGGCTATTCACTAACTATGGCTACACCTTC
NA,TRBJ2-2,TRBD2,TRBV14,CASSQERGTSGRAWAMTNTGELFF,TGTGCCAGCAGCCAAGAACGAGGGACTAGCGGGAGGGCCTGGGCGATGACGAACACCGGGGAGCTGTTTTTT
NA,TRBJ2-2,TRBD1,TRBV7-9,CASSAEDRAGELFF,TGTGCCAGCAGCGCCGAGGACAGGGCCGGGGAGCTGTTTTTT
NA,TRBJ2-7,TRBD1,TRBV5-1,CASSSGQGLTQQYF,TGCGCCAGCAGCTCGGGACAGGGACTTACCCAGCAGTACTTC
NA,TRBJ2-1,NA,TRBV27,CASSFGSPPNEQFF,TGTGCCAGCAGTTTTGGGTCACCACCTAATGAGCAGTTCTTC
NA,TRBJ2-1,TRBD2,TRBV7-3,CASSPGTSGDSNEQFF,TGTGCCAGCAGCCCCGGGACTAGCGGGGACTCCAATGAGCAGTTCTTC
few,TRBJ2-7,TRBD1,TRBV9,CASSVSTGKEYEQYF,TGTGCCAGCAGCGTTTCGACAGGGAAGGAATACGAGCAGTACTTC